This TCR beta chain originates from a study of blood T cells in healthy people across ages. The germline V gene encodes CDR1 MNHEY and CDR2 SMNVEV (reference sequence). Trimming took 6 bases from V and 1 from J, leaving 10 bases between them. The CDR3 length is 15 residues. Then a second PCR, running about 6 to 12 cycles, was carried out with a sample-barcoded 5' primer and a J-beta primer mix. MiXCR, applied by TCRdb to the 5' RACE reads, yields one record per CDR3 protein. The data show about a million distinct CDR3 sequences, 51% seen once. The J gene is TRBJ2-6, the V gene TRBV27, with unresolved D. This clonotype was obtained from a woman aged 60 to 75 in good health. Sample: blood. The CDR3 nucleotides are TGTGCCAGCAGGAGTGAAGGGTCTGGGGCCAACGTCCTGACTTTC. Translation: CASRSEGSGANVLTF.